Each of the 25 T cell receptor beta chains below was sequenced from the same sample in a study of regulatory T cells in long-lasting Graves disease. Library construction for TCR beta used iRepertoire HTBI primers and Arm-PCR of CDR3 regions. Each CDR3 protein gets one entry after TCRdb re-called the multiplex PCR reads with MiXCR. Counted here are approximately 400,000 distinct CDR3 sequences, 14% to 15% occurring once; the ten biggest clones make up about 7.8%. The sample's time point: newly diagnosed GD, antithyroid drugs for less than 3 months. Extracted RNA from PBMCs served as the source of the TCR library. This same sample was also part of a study on T cells in Graves' hyperthyroidism and ophthalmopathy.

Material: peripheral blood mononuclear cells (PBMCs), obtained at new diagnosis, from a patient treated with antithyroid drugs. The receptor source for this set is a woman between 40 and 55 years old with Graves disease.

Many counts were recorded for this clonotype. The chain couples TRBV6-5 to TRBJ2-2; 10 positions match TRBD1. CDR1 and CDR2 from the germline V gene are MNHEY and SVGAGI. V was pared by 0 bases and J by 3 bases, with 1 base of the junction left unmatched. The CDR3 is made up of 16 amino acids. This CDR3 is CASSYSGQGDTGELFF. The CDR3 bases are TGTGCCAGCAGTTACTCAGGACAGGGGGACACCGGGGAGCTGTTTTTT.

This clonotype was seen at least ten times. The chain recombines TRBV7-8 with TRBJ1-1; 8 bases map to TRBD1. The CDR3 extends over 19 amino acids. The junction had 17 bases not matched to a gene; V was cut back by 2 bases and J by 3 bases. CDR1 SGHVS and CDR2 FQNEAQ come from the germline V gene. The CDR3 sequence is CASSLLLHHRDRSHTEAFF. CDR3 DNA sequence: TGTGCCAGCAGCTTACTTCTCCACCACCGGGACAGGTCCCACACTGAAGCTTTCTTT.

This clonotype was seen ten or more times. The rearrangement uses TRBV11-2 and TRBJ1-1; unclear D gene. This CDR3 is built from 16 residues. Trimming took 2 bases from V and 5 from J, leaving 18 bases between them. Germline V CDR1 and CDR2: SGHAT, FQNNGV. CDR3 amino acids: CASSLLSNPSGTEAFF. For the CDR3, the DNA is TGTGCCAGCAGCTTATTGTCGAACCCAAGCGGGACTGAAGCTTTCTTT.

This clonotype was picked up many times. This sequence joins TRBV28 and TRBJ2-4; D might be TRBD2 (7 bases). Germline CDR1 and CDR2: MDHEN and SYDVKM. Trimming stripped 5 bases from V and 1 base from J, with 27 bases between. CDR3 size: 20 residues. The CDR3 coding sequence is TGTGCCAGCAGTCTGCGATTAGGCGGCTGGGGGGGCAAGGCCAAAAACATTCAGTACTTC. This sequence encodes CASSLRLGGWGGKAKNIQYF.

This clonotype was recorded many times. This rearrangement joins TRBV7-2 to TRBJ2-3; D gene unclear. The CDR3 runs 13 residues. V was cut by 4 bases and J by 6 bases, with 11 bases left in between. Germline V CDR1 and CDR2: SGHTA, FQGNSA. This CDR3 is CASSSSMVDTQYF. The CDR3 DNA reads TGTGCCAGCAGCTCCAGTATGGTGGATACGCAGTATTTT.

The chain employs TRBV18 and TRBJ2-7, with D perhaps assigned TRBD1 or TRBD2 (6 bases each). This CDR3 comprises 14 residues. CDR1 is KGHSH, CDR2 LQKENI, per germline. Trimming shortened V by 3 bases and J by 10 bases, and 19 bases separated the two germline ends. CDR3 region: CASSPGYDRGPQYF. The CDR3 coding sequence is TGTGCCAGCTCACCGGGATATGACCGGGGGCCCCAGTACTTC. The complete variable domain, with remaining parts taken from reference TRBV18 and TRBJ2-7, reads NAGVMQNPRHLVRRRGQEARLRCSPMKGHSHVYWYRQLPEEGLKFMVYLQKENIIDESGMPKERFSAEFPKEGPSILRIQQVVRGDSAAYFCASSPGYDRGPQYFGPGTRLTVT.

In regard to this clonotype: With a far larger clone one base away, a read error is the likely cause. The chain recombines TRBV2 with TRBJ2-5; no clear D gene. The DNA end is a closer match to TRBJ2-1, so the J assignment may be wrong. Germline V CDR1 and CDR2: SNHLY, FYNNEI. The CDR3 length is 13 residues. The CDR3 region is CASSVTQHNQQFF. The CDR3 DNA reads TGTGCCAGCAGTGTCACCCAGCACAATCAGCAGTTCTTC.

This clonotype occurred a few times. The chain couples TRBV19 to TRBJ2-7; perhaps TRBD1 as D (5 bases). Trimming left V 3 bases short and J 4 bases short, with 7 bases between. The CDR3 length is 12 residues. CDR1 is LNHDA and CDR2 is SQIVND in the germline V gene (reference sequence). This CDR3 is CASSMQGYEQYF. The CDR3 DNA reads as TGTGCCAGTAGTATGCAGGGTTACGAGCAGTACTTC.

This clonotype was recorded many times. This chain connects TRBV19 to TRBJ2-2, with 7 bases fitting TRBD1. Germline loops: CDR1 LNHDA, CDR2 SQIVND (reference sequence). This CDR3 is built from 17 residues. The V gene end was trimmed by 2 bases and the J gene end by 3 bases; junction bases not matched to a gene: 9. The CDR3 DNA is TGTGCCAGTAGTATACAACGCACAGGGGTTGACACCGGGGAGCTGTTTTTT. Its protein product is CASSIQRTGVDTGELFF.

In regard to this clonotype: This may be a read error: a much more frequent sequence differs by one nucleotide. The chain joins TRBV7-2 to TRBJ2-5, with 10 bases matching TRBD1. Germline V gene data show CDR1 as SGHTA and CDR2 as FQGNSA. This CDR3 spans 15 amino acids. V was pared by 11 bases and J by 5 bases, with 14 bases of the junction left unmatched. This CDR3 is CAGIYPDRGLETQYF. Written as DNA, the CDR3 is TGTGCCGGCATATATCCCGACAGGGGGCTGGAGACCCAGTACTTC.

As to this clonotype: Only one base separates this from a far larger clonotype, so it likely reflects a read error. The chain employs TRBV2 and TRBJ2-5, with 8 bases aligning to TRBD2. The tail of the sequence fits TRBJ2-1 better, so the J call may be wrong. Per the germline V gene, CDR1 is SNHLY and CDR2 is FYNNEI. The CDR3 has 16 residues. As DNA, the CDR3 is TGTGCCTCGGGGGGGGGACTAACCAAAATGGAAAATGAGCAGTTCTTC. Translated, it gives CASGGGLTKMENEQFF.

This clonotype came up many times. The chain combines TRBV11-3 with TRBJ2-5; 8 bases agree with TRBD2. CDR1 SGHNT and CDR2 YENEEA come from the germline V gene. This CDR3 region has 15 residues. With V trimmed by 5 bases and J by 3 bases, 8 bases remained unmatched. In DNA form, the CDR3 reads TGTGCCAGCAGCACGGATCCGGGACTAGAAGAGACCCAGTACTTC. Its translation is CASSTDPGLEETQYF.

This clonotype has a count of ten or more. The chain has TRBV2 and TRBJ2-1, with a tentative D call TRBD2 (5 bases). The CDR3 has 15 residues. The V and J ends lost 7 bases and 0 bases respectively, with 13 bases between them. Germline CDR1 SNHLY, CDR2 FYNNEI. The CDR3 loop reads CASTRTGSSYNEQFF. In nucleotides, the CDR3 is TGTGCCAGCACCAGGACTGGCAGCTCCTACAATGAGCAGTTCTTC.

This clonotype was picked up many times. The chain carries TRBV28 and TRBJ2-1; a possible D gene is TRBD1 (6 bases). V shed 5 bases and J shed 9 bases, with 14 bases lying between them. Germline CDR1 reads MDHEN; CDR2 reads SYDVKM. The CDR3 runs to 13 residues. CDR3 loop: CASSPRQDGEQFF. The CDR3 coding sequence is TGTGCCAGCAGTCCCCGACAGGACGGTGAGCAGTTCTTC.

The gene calls are TRBV6-1 and TRBJ2-1, with 9 bases matching TRBD1. Germline V gene lookup returns CDR1 MNHNS and CDR2 SASEGT. This CDR3 is 15 amino acids long. Unmatched junction bases numbered 6, after V lost 5 bases and J lost 4 bases. The CDR3 loop is CASSQQGANYNEQFF. In DNA, the CDR3 is TGTGCCAGCAGTCAACAGGGGGCGAATTACAATGAGCAGTTCTTC.

This clonotype showed up many times. The chain has TRBV14 and TRBJ2-7, with 9 positions matching TRBD2. The CDR3 sequence is 15 residues long. Germline CDR1 is SGHDN and CDR2 is FVKESK. V dropped 5 bases and J dropped 3; count of bases not matched to a gene: 8. The DNA of the CDR3 is TGTGCCAGCAGCTCGGGACTAGCCTTAATCTACGAGCAGTACTTC. Its translation is CASSSGLALIYEQYF.

This clonotype was recorded a few times. The rearrangement joins TRBV10-2 to TRBJ2-3, with 9 bases matching TRBD2. The trim removed 8 bases at V and 2 bases at J, leaving 5 bases unmatched. The CDR3 is 14 amino acids. Germline loops: CDR1 WSHSY, CDR2 SAAADI. The CDR3 nucleotides are TGCGCCAGCCAACTAGCGGGTCTCACAGATACGCAGTATTTT. Translation: CASQLAGLTDTQYF.

This clonotype has at least ten counts. The chain couples TRBV30 to TRBJ1-1; D may be TRBD1 (5 bases). The CDR3 sequence is 17 residues long. With 1 base removed from V and 1 base from J, the gap between germline ends came to 19 bases. Germline V lookup: CDR1 GTSNPN, CDR2 SVGIG (reference sequence). The CDR3 reads CAWSAQGGGPPNTEAFF. CDR3 nucleotide sequence: TGTGCCTGGAGTGCCCAGGGTGGGGGACCTCCGAACACTGAAGCTTTCTTT.

This clonotype was detected many times. The junction differs from germline at one of its ends, possibly a read error. The chain uses TRBV18 and TRBJ1-1; weak D call: TRBD1 (5 bases). Germline-derived CDR1 and CDR2 are KGHSH and LQKENI. The CDR3 loop spans 14 amino acids. CDR3 bases: TGCGCCAGCAGCCCAGGGACCGTGAACACTGAAGCTTTCTTT. Amino acids: CASSPGTVNTEAFF. Supplemented by reference TRBV18 and TRBJ1-1, the full variable domain reads NAGVMQNPRHLVRRRGQEARLRCSPMKGHSHVYWYRQLPEEGLKFMVYLQKENIIDESGMPKERFSAEFPKEGPSILRIQQVVRGDSAAYFCASSPGTVNTEAFFGQGTRLTVV.

This clonotype was seen at least ten times. The V call is TRBV28, the J call TRBJ2-7, with 9 bases identical to TRBD1. Unmatched junction bases numbered 4, after V lost 6 bases and J lost 4 bases. Germline-derived CDR1 and CDR2 are MDHEN and SYDVKM. The CDR3 has 13 residues. CDR3 DNA sequence: TGTGCCAGCAGCTTAGGGACAGGGTACGAGCAGTACTTC. Translated: CASSLGTGYEQYF.

This clonotype has ten or more counts. This chain connects TRBV7-2 to TRBJ2-3, with D unclear. CDR3 size: 14 residues. V shed 1 base and J shed 6 bases, with 11 bases lying between them. Per the germline V gene, CDR1 is SGHTA and CDR2 is FQGNSA. CDR3 bases: TGTGCCAGCAGCTTAGACTCCCTCCCCGATACGCAGTATTTT. Its translation: CASSLDSLPDTQYF.

This clonotype was picked up many times. The chain links TRBV3-1 to TRBJ1-1, with D hard to call. Germline CDR1 is LGHDT and CDR2 is YNNKEL (reference sequence). This CDR3 has 13 residues. With 5 bases removed from V and 5 bases from J, the gap between germline ends came to 12 bases. The CDR3 is CASSSTGQTEAFF. The CDR3 nucleotides are TGTGCCAGCAGCTCGACGGGCCAGACTGAAGCTTTCTTT.

In this sample, this clonotype turned up a few times. This chain links TRBV6-2 or TRBV6-3 with TRBJ1-1; no firm D call. The V end lost 7 bases, the J end lost 4 bases, and 13 bases lay between the germline ends. CDR3 size: 13 residues. CDR1 and CDR2 (germline): MNHEY, SVGEGT. In DNA form, the CDR3 reads TGTGCCAGCAACGTCGGGGTTGGCACTGAAGCTTTCTTT. It specifies CASNVGVGTEAFF.

V is TRBV12-3 or TRBV12-4 and J is TRBJ2-1, with D maybe TRBD2 (6 bases). This CDR3 region has 14 residues. Deletions cut 6 bases from V and 2 bases from J, with 11 bases between. The CDR3 DNA sequence: TGTGCCAGCAGGCCCCTAGCGCCCTACAATGAGCAGTTCTTC. It specifies CASRPLAPYNEQFF.

Ten or more counts support this clonotype. The gene calls are TRBV19 and TRBJ1-3; D is unclear. Deletions cut 4 bases from V and 2 bases from J, with 12 bases between. Per the germline V gene, CDR1 is LNHDA and CDR2 is SQIVND (reference sequence). This CDR3 contains 15 residues. As DNA, the CDR3 is TGTGCCAGTAGTACGACTGACGTCCCTGGAAACACCATATATTTT. Its protein product is CASSTTDVPGNTIYF.